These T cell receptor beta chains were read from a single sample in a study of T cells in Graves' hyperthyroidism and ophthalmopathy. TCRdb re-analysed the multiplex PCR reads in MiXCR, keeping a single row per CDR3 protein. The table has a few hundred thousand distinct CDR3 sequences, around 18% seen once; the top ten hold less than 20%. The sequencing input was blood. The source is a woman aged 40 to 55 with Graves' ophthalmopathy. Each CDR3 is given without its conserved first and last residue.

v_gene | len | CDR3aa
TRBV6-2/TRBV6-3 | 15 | ASSYQLAAGNTGELF
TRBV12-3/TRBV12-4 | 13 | ASSLNAGAVYEQY
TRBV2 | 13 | ASSERMRTGYEQY
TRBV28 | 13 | ASSLYPGQNTEAF
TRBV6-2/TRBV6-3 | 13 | ASSRPRDAPGEQY
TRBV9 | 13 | VSSVGQGLSYEQY
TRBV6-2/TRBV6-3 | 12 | ASFSTGSSYEQY
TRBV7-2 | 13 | ASSLQGAPGNTIY
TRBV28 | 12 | ASSLLPPSYEQY
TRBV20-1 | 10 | SAFDANYGYT
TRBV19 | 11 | ASSVTRNTEAF
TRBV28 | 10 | ASVSAAYEQY
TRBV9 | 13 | ASSVGDRVGNTIY
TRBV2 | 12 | ASSGDGDTGELF
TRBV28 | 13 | ASSEALAASYEQY
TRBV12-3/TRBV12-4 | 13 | ASSLNRAGTGELF
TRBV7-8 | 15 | ASSTGGAGQGHSPLH
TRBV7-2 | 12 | ASSFTASSYEQY
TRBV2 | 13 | ASDAGVGGSYEQY
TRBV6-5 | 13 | ASSYLEDPPSRQY
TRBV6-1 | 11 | ASTQGGAYGYT
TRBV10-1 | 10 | ASSDNSYGYT